Following are 17 T cell receptor beta chains from one sample sequenced in a study of T cells in Graves' hyperthyroidism and ophthalmopathy. Amplification of TCR beta CDR3 regions used RNA as the template. The HTBI primer set drove a first-round RT-PCR of the TCR CDR3. TCRdb redid the calling of the multiplex PCR reads with MiXCR, one entry per CDR3 protein. This table has 350,000 to 450,000 distinct CDR3 sequences, around 13% appearing once. Material: blood. These receptors all stem from a woman aged 60-75 years with Graves' hyperthyroidism.

The chain links TRBV11-2 to TRBJ1-2; weak D call: TRBD1 (5 bases). Germline assignment: CDR1 SGHAT and CDR2 FQNNGV. This CDR3 is built from 14 residues. V dropped 5 bases and J dropped 10 bases, with 20 bases sitting between them. The chain's CDR3 is CASSPGGLRGDYTF. CDR3 bases: TGTGCCAGCAGCCCTGGTGGACTCCGAGGGGACTACACCTTC. Together with reference TRBV11-2 and TRBJ1-2, the CDR3 gives the full variable domain: EAGVAQSPRYKIIEKRQSVAFWCNPISGHATLYWYQQILGQGPKLLIQFQNNGVVDDSQLPKDRFSAERLKGVDSTLKIQPAKLEDSAVYLCASSPGGLRGDYTFGSGTRLTVV.

The chain is built from TRBV7-9 and TRBJ1-2; no reliable D call. Deletions cut 3 bases from V and 2 bases from J, with 10 bases between. The CDR3 has 14 amino acids. The germline CDR1 and CDR2 sequences are SEHNR and FQNEAQ (reference sequence). The DNA of the CDR3 is TGTGCCAGCAGCTTTGCTGCCGTAAACTATGGCTACACCTTC. Amino acid sequence: CASSFAAVNYGYTF. Looking up the rest from reference TRBV7-9 and TRBJ1-2 gives the full variable domain: DTGVSQNPRHKITKRGQNVTFRCDPISEHNRLYWYRQTLGQGPEFLTYFQNEAQLEKSRLLSDRFSAERPKGSFSTLEIQRTEQGDSAMYLCASSFAAVNYGYTFGSGTRLTVV.

This clonotype was recorded at least ten times. The chain joins TRBV20-1 to TRBJ2-1; perhaps TRBD2 as D (5 bases). The CDR3 spans 16 residues. Trimming stripped 6 bases from V and 2 bases from J, with 20 bases between. Germline CDR1 is DFQATT and CDR2 is SNEGSKA (reference sequence). Here the CDR3 DNA reads TGCAGTGCAGCGGCAGCAGCATCGGAGGCCTACAATGAGCAGTTCTTC. Protein sequence: CSAAAAASEAYNEQFF.

This clonotype has only a few counts. The chain carries TRBV6-1 and TRBJ1-2, with D tentatively TRBD1 (6 bases). The germline V and J ends were trimmed by 6 bases and 8 bases, with 19 bases remaining between them. The CDR3 length is 14 residues. The V gene's germline CDR1 is MNHNS and CDR2 SASEGT. The CDR3 reads CASSAGTRAPGYTF. Here the CDR3 DNA reads TGTGCCAGCAGCGCCGGGACAAGGGCCCCCGGCTACACCTTC.

This clonotype was observed many times. This chain links TRBV11-2 with TRBJ1-1; 9 bases align to TRBD1. The CDR3 covers 13 residues. Germline CDR1 reads SGHAT; CDR2 reads FQNNGV. The V segment lost 5 bases and the J segment 11 bases; nucleotides outside the gene matches: 9. The CDR3 DNA follows: TGTGCCAGCAGCCTGGGGACAGGGCGATTTGCTTTCTTT. Encoded protein: CASSLGTGRFAFF.

This clonotype has at least ten counts. The chain uses TRBV27 and TRBJ2-4, with 7 bases that match TRBD1. The germline CDR1 and CDR2 sequences are MNHEY and SMNVEV (reference sequence). CDR3 length: 13 residues. J gave up 13 bases and V 0 bases, and 6 bases lay outside the gene matches. The CDR3 DNA reads TGTGCCAGCAGTTTATCTAGGACAGGAAGACAGTACTTC. This encodes CASSLSRTGRQYF.

The chain employs TRBV6-6 and TRBJ2-7; no definite D call. CDR1 is MNHNY, CDR2 SVGAGI, per germline (reference sequence). This CDR3 contains 16 residues. Between the trimmed V and J ends, which lost 0 bases and 2 bases, there was a span of 14 bases. CDR3 DNA: TGTGCCAGCAGTTACTCACAAGGCGGATTGGCCTACGAGCAGTACTTC. Residues: CASSYSQGGLAYEQYF.

This clonotype was recorded at least ten times. The chain combines TRBV5-1 with TRBJ2-2; D is perhaps TRBD1 (6 bases). Germline assignment: CDR1 SGHRS and CDR2 YFSETQ. V dropped 4 bases and J dropped 6 bases, with 13 bases sitting between them. CDR3 length: 14 amino acids. The CDR3 protein is CASSMTGSPGELFF. CDR3 nucleotide sequence: TGCGCCAGCAGCATGACAGGTAGTCCCGGGGAGCTGTTTTTT. Drawing the rest from reference TRBV5-1 and TRBJ2-2, the complete variable domain is KAGVTQTPRYLIKTRGQQVTLSCSPISGHRSVSWYQQTPGQGLQFLFEYFSETQRNKGNFPGRFSGRQFSNSRSEMNVSTLELGDSALYLCASSMTGSPGELFFGEGSRLTVL.

This clonotype came up a few times. The junction does not match germline at one end; this may be a read error. The chain recombines TRBV19 with TRBJ1-5; D remains unclear. Germline V CDR1 and CDR2: LNHDA, SQIVND (reference sequence). The CDR3 loop spans 13 amino acids. CDR3 nucleotide sequence: TGTGCCAGTAGTATAGGTAGCCATCAGCCCCAGCATTTT. Encoded protein: CASSIGSHQPQHF.

This clonotype has a count of ten or more. V usage is TRBV29-1 and J usage is TRBJ1-4; no clear D gene. V lost 6 bases and J lost 5, with 13 bases in between. In germline, CDR1 is SQVTM, CDR2 ANQGSEA. The CDR3 has 13 residues. The CDR3 spells CSVYSAINEKLFF. The CDR3 DNA reads TGCAGCGTATACAGTGCTATAAATGAAAAACTGTTTTTT.

This clonotype was observed many times. This sequence joins TRBV12-3 or TRBV12-4 and TRBJ2-7, with 7 bases that match TRBD1. J lost 6 bases, V lost 6 bases, and 11 bases had no gene match. The CDR3 runs to 14 residues. CDR3 in DNA: TGTGCCAGCAGCAACAGGGGTGTTATTTCCGAGCAGTACTTC. It encodes CASSNRGVISEQYF.

The sample holds many counts of this clonotype. CDR3 sequence: CASMPSGSGETQYF. The DNA for the CDR3 is TGTGCCAGCATGCCCTCGGGGAGCGGGGAGACCCAGTACTTC. The chain has TRBV28 and TRBJ2-5; tentatively, D is TRBD2 (6 bases). Trimming stripped 7 bases from V and 5 bases from J, with 17 bases between. Germline V lookup: CDR1 MDHEN, CDR2 SYDVKM. This CDR3 comprises 14 residues.

This clonotype was found many times. J is TRBJ2-3 and V is TRBV20-1; D ambiguous. CDR1 and CDR2 from the germline V gene are DFQATT and SNEGSKA (reference sequence). The CDR3 has 14 amino acids. V dropped 1 base and J dropped 2 bases, with 10 bases sitting between them. CDR3 DNA: TGCAGTGCTAGAGTTCTACCAAACACAGATACGCAGTATTTT. This encodes CSARVLPNTDTQYF.

At least ten counts were recorded for this clonotype. The chain is built from TRBV30 and TRBJ2-7; D ambiguous. Trimming cost V 0 bases and J 2 bases, with 5 bases left between them. This CDR3 region has 12 residues. The germline gives CDR1 GTSNPN, CDR2 SVGIG (reference sequence). CDR3 coding DNA: TGTGCCTGGAGTGTAGTTACCTACGAGCAGTACTTC. It yields the protein CAWSVVTYEQYF. Looking up the rest from reference TRBV30 and TRBJ2-7 gives the full variable domain: SQTIHQWPATLVQPVGSPLSLECTVEGTSNPNLYWYRQAAGRGLQLLFYSVGIGQISSEVPQNLSASRPQDRQFILSSKKLLLSDSGFYLCAWSVVTYEQYFGPGTRLTVT.

This clonotype was detected only a few times. CDR3 bases: TGTGCTAGTAAAGGACAGGGCCAGAACACTGAAGCTTTCTTT. Amino acid sequence: CASKGQGQNTEAFF. V is TRBV12-5 and J is TRBJ1-1; 8 bases match TRBD1. CDR3 length: 14 residues. Germline V gene lookup returns CDR1 LGHNT and CDR2 FRNRAP. Trimming took 8 bases from V and 1 from J; bases not matched to a gene: 6.

This chain uses TRBV10-2 with TRBJ1-5; D is perhaps TRBD1 (5 bases). Germline assignment: CDR1 WSHSY and CDR2 SAAADI. This CDR3 contains 14 residues. V was shortened by 6 bases and J by 3 bases, with 12 bases between the two germline ends. CDR3 sequence: CASSLAGNNQPQHF. The CDR3 DNA reads as TGCGCCAGCAGCCTCGCAGGGAACAATCAGCCCCAGCATTTT.

This chain joins TRBV19 and TRBJ2-7, with D perhaps given as TRBD1 or TRBD2 (6 bases each). The CDR3 runs 15 residues. The V gene's germline CDR1 is LNHDA and CDR2 SQIVND (reference sequence). Trimming stripped 5 bases from V and 0 bases from J, with 14 bases between. CDR3 nucleotide sequence: TGTGCCAGTAGTGGAGGGCAGGGGAGCTCCTACGAGCAGTACTTC. Protein: CASSGGQGSSYEQYF.